Given below is one T cell receptor beta chain in context. Which antigen it targets is not known. From its cysteine to its phenylalanine, the CDR3 spans 14 amino acids. Only the CDR3 portion is preserved as DNA: 42 bases, with reading frame beginning at the first base. V is pruned by 7 bases and J by 2 bases, leaving 4 bases of the junction without a gene match. Based on the germline V gene, the CDR1 and CDR2 sequences are SGHTS and YDEGEE. This sample is drawn from a study of cytomegalovirus exposure and HLA in healthy donors listed by TCRdb under 2017. For context, the study as a whole: In an earlier analysis of some 550 of the donors, 250 to 350 Gb of sequence data and approximately 100 million unique TCR beta sequences from about 180 million T cells were reported. An early release that covered about 600 HLA-typed donors contained around 300 gigabases of sequencing data and tens of millions of unique TCR sequences. Of the approximately 400 genotyped donors, over 65% fell in the genetic ancestry cluster associated with self-reported Caucasian donors. The study aimed to test whether signatures of past pathogen exposure could be identified by cataloging public T cell receptors. The study profiled the T cell repertoires of hundreds of subjects by immunosequencing and related them to cytomegalovirus serostatus. A separate validation cohort of 100 to 150 different subjects was used in addition to the roughly 700-subject first cohort. High-throughput TCR immunosequencing, statistical association of individual TCRs with disease status, and machine learning were combined to predict cytomegalovirus infection status. A later analysis re-analyzed previously published TCR beta repertoires from roughly 690 donors and added high-resolution HLA genotyping to study TCR occurrence patterns. Rather than using new phenotypic data, the later analysis identified candidate immune exposures from TCR beta sequences and from how often those sequences occurred across donors. In an earlier analysis of 587 of the donors, high-throughput TCR beta sequencing was used to judge whether each TCR beta V gene segment behaved as functional or pseudogenic. Donor age, sex, ethnicity and CMV serostatus were compiled together with the repertoire data. Genome-wide SNP genotypes for about 60% of the roughly 670 donors were used in a later genetic analysis, which treated that subset as a discovery cohort. Every repertoire in the discovery cohort had been generated on one and the same sequencing platform. Both class I and class II loci were covered by HLA typing, at four-digit resolution. The number of typed donors differed by locus: about 620-640 for A, B, C, DRB1 and DQB1; 500 to 550 for DQA1; some 610 for DPA1; and around 490 for DPB1. Because of strong linkage in the cohort, roughly five DR-DQ haplotypes were treated as single units for association and clustering. Among 300 to 500 genotyped donors of the cohort, an average of approximately 240,000 unique TCR beta nucleotide sequences was sequenced per donor, of which about 19% were non-productive.

On the study overall, not on this receptor specifically: In an earlier analysis of approximately 590 of the donors, most TCR beta V segments were observed in productive rearrangements about 87% or about 30% of the time, broadly matching IMGT annotations. In both the original and validation cohorts, the classifier was reported to diagnose cytomegalovirus status with high specificity and sensitivity. Assigning TCR associations to individual alleles was difficult when HLA alleles, especially DR and DQ, strongly co-occurred. Most TCR sequences were seen in very few donors, while some public TCRs were found in many individuals. Because the 87-base-pair reads could not distinguish some IMGT-functional V segments, including TRBV6-2 and TRBV6-3, those segments were excluded. This cohort had only TCR beta chains sequenced, and the lack of alpha or paired-chain data limited which features could be detected. Because some donors lacked HLA typing at each locus, the association tests relied only on the typed subset. In a later analysis, HLA-associated TCR beta chains showed more clonal expansion and lower generation probabilities than non-associated chains that were equally common. V-gene and J-gene trimming of TCR beta chains was associated with a missense DCLRE1C variant in a later genetic analysis, and the association was replicated in an independent cohort. In a later analysis, TCR association rates were found to vary across HLA loci, with the most associated TCRs seen for DRB1 alleles and the fewest for HLA-C alleles. According to a later analysis, most CMV-associated TCR beta chains appeared to be HLA-restricted, and the HLA associations seemed to be driven largely by CMV exposure. The study listed 164 TCR beta chains as associated with cytomegalovirus. It was suggested by the authors that the approach could potentially be generalized to other disease states and immunological phenotypes. In a later analysis, about 16,000 TCR beta sequences were associated with specific HLA alleles at a false discovery rate of 0.05. Correlated functional status among segregating V segments might be attributable to linkage disequilibrium, but an unknown experimental factor could not be ruled out. In vitro tests confirmed that a few of the cytomegalovirus-associated TCR beta chains recognize cytomegalovirus antigens. According to a later analysis, parvovirus B19, influenza, CMV and Epstein-Barr virus appeared linked to several top co-occurrence clusters. A later genetic analysis reported fewer N-insertions in productive TCRs among donors in an Asian-associated ancestry cluster than the approximately 670-donor mean. Because counts were too low, roughly 17 rarely observed V segments, including chromosome 9 orphons, were left out of the earlier analysis of about 500 of the donors. The sequencing pipeline was judged likely to have produced a cluster of highly shared sequence variants as a technical artifact. CMV serostatus was the only immune exposure information available for the cohort. A further reported finding was that TCR beta sequences accurately predicted the HLA-A and HLA-B alleles for most subjects in the first cohort. Sequencing depth was assumed to be roughly uniform across donors in the presence/absence analyses, though that assumption may not hold.

Preparation of the library involved the immunoSEQ multiplex PCR assay. For the multiplex PCR, a mixture combining 60 forward primers for TCR Vbeta segments and 13 reverse primers for TCR Jbeta segments was used. Amplification of the CDR3 region of rearranged TCR beta genes was performed with a multiplex PCR assay on genomic DNA. The amplified TCR beta libraries were sequenced on the Illumina HiSeq System as 87-base-pair reads. On the study's bioinformatics: Across the roughly 700 repertoires, a later analysis counted 78 million or so unique TCR beta chains, 9 million to 14 million of which were shared by at least two donors. To remove PCR and sequencing errors, raw reads were error-corrected and collapsed into unique sequences using a nearest-neighbor algorithm that merged closely related sequences. To assign V, D and J gene segments, CDR3 sequences were aligned to IMGT reference sequences. Each retained sequence needed at least a six-nucleotide match to both a V gene segment and a J gene segment. A rearrangement was called productive if the CDR3 had no stop codons and remained in frame with V and J, and every other rearrangement was called non-productive. CDR3 was defined according to IMGT convention as the region running from the second conserved V-encoded cysteine to the conserved J-encoded phenylalanine. In an earlier analysis of 550 to 650 of the donors, sequences lacking an unambiguous match to a single V gene segment were excluded. In an earlier analysis of 500 to 750 of the donors, V segments were called functional above 56.7% productive rearrangements and were called segregating when the between-donor standard deviation exceeded 5%. To diagnose cytomegalovirus status from the catalog of TCR beta chain sequences, a statistical classification framework was built. In a later analysis, V and J genes were assigned by comparing TCR nucleotide sequences against IMGT/GENE-DB human TR gene sequences. Using the TCRdist pipeline, a later analysis assigned CDR3 sequences along with most-parsimonious VDJ recombination scenarios. In a later analysis, each TCR beta chain was defined by its CDR3 amino acid sequence together with its V-gene family, and reads lacking a unique V-gene family were excluded. A later analysis removed several hundred highly shared, low-generation-probability nucleotide sequences to deal with suspected cross-contamination and a sequencing artifact. For each public chain, a later analysis derived a clonal expansion index from normalized ranks of inferred template counts within each repertoire. In a later analysis, generation probabilities were computed using a VDJ recombination model fitted to out-of-frame rearrangements, and the results were checked against IGoR. In a later analysis, hypergeometric tests were used to score TCR-TCR, TCR-HLA and TCR-CMV co-occurrence, with a repertoire-size bias correction applied to TCR pairs. False discovery rates were estimated in a later analysis by permuting HLA or CMV assignments 20 times. A later analysis grouped co-occurring TCRs with DBSCAN, adding TCRdist sequence similarity when clustering within HLA-allele-positive subsets. For co-occurrence clustering, repertoires with fewer than 30,000 or more than 120,000 public chains were excluded, along with about five repertoires with anomalous nucleotide sharing. TCRdb provides this immuneACCESS table in a form limited to in-frame rearrangements. Some clones are lacking; in checked studies, under half of them reflect an unresolved V gene, and why the rest are absent is not known. D and trimming come from the DNA, and the V and J calls and clone size come from that table. The record for this sample contains some 110,000 clones. The ten largest clones add up to about 2.2% of the sample.

The cohort was made up of around 720 healthy bone marrow donors. Cohort members were all nominally healthy when sampled, although unrecorded immune exposures were likely present. The donor tested CMV seronegative and was one of the 352 seronegative cohort members. A peripheral blood sample was collected from each donor, and TCR beta sequencing was performed on peripheral blood mononuclear cells. The Qiagen DNeasy Blood Extraction Kit was used to extract genomic DNA from the blood cell samples. The origin of this receptor is a man aged 40-50 years in good health and CMV-seronegative. The V and J genes are TRBV5-8 and TRBJ2-3, with 10 bases aligning to TRBD2. The sequenced sample consisted of PBMCs. The DNA is as follows: TGTGCCAGCGGCAGCGGGAGGGTCACAGATACGCAGTATTTT. Its amino acids are CASGSGRVTDTQYF.